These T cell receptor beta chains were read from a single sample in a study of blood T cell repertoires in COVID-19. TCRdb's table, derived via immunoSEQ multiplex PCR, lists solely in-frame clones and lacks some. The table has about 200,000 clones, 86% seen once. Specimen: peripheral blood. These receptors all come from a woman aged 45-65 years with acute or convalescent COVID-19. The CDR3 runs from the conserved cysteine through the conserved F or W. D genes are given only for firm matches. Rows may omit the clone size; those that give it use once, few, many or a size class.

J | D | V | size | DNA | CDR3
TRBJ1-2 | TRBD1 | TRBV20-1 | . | TGCAGCGCAGGGGAGACAGGGGGCTACACCTTC | CSAGETGGYTF
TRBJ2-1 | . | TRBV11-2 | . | TGTGCCAGCAGCTTAAGCAGGGGTAGAATCGATGAGCAGTTCTTC | CASSLSRGRIDEQFF
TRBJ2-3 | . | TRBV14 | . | TGTGCCAGCAGCATACCGGCGAGGACAGATACGCAGTATTTT | CASSIPARTDTQYF
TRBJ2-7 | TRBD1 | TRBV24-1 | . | TGTGCCACCAGTGATGTCGGGACAGGGGGGACCTACGAGCAGTACTTC | CATSDVGTGGTYEQYF
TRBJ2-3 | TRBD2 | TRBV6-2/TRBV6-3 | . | TGTGCCAGCAGTTACCGGGGGGAACGCACAGATACGCAGTATTTT | CASSYRGERTDTQYF
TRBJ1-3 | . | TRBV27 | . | TGTGCCAGCAGTTTACCAGCGGATGGAAACACCATATATTTT | CASSLPADGNTIYF
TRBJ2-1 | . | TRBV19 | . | TGTGCCAGTAGTATAACAGCTTACAATGAGCAGTTCTTC | CASSITAYNEQFF
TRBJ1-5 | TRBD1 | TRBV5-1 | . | TGCGCCAGCAGCCAGGGGGTCAATCAGCCCCAGCATTTT | CASSQGVNQPQHF
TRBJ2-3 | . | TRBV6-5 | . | TGTGCCAGCAAAAAAACAGGGACAGATACGCAGTATTTT | CASKKTGTDTQYF
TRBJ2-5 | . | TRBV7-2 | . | TGTGCCAGCAGCTTAGGCGGCGCAGGCGGGCTCCGAGAGACCCAGTACTTC | CASSLGGAGGLRETQYF
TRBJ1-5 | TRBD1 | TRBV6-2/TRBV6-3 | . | TGTGCCAGCAGTCCGTCACCCGGGACAGGGACGCAGCCCCAGCATTTT | CASSPSPGTGTQPQHF
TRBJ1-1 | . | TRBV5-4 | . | TGTGCCAGCAGCTTGGGACAGCAGAACACTGAAGCTTTCTTT | CASSLGQQNTEAFF
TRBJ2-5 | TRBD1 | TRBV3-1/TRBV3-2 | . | TGTGCCAGCAGCCAGAGACAGGGTGGGCAAGAGACCCAGTACTTC | CASSQRQGGQETQYF
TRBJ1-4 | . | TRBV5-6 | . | TGTGCCAGCAGCTTGGTTAGTAATGAAAAACTGTTTTTT | CASSLVSNEKLFF
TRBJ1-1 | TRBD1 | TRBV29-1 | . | TGCAGCGTTGAAGGTCAGGGGGCGGGAAAAGCTTTCTTT | CSVEGQGAGKAFF
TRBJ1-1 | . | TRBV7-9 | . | TGTGCCAGCAGCCAGGGGCAAGGAACTGAAGCTTTCTTT | CASSQGQGTEAFF
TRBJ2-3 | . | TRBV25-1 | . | TGTGCCAGCAGTCCCCCGGTGGGGTATGGAGGAGATACGCAGTATTTT | CASSPPVGYGGDTQYF
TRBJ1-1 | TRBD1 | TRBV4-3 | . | TGCGCCAGCAGCCATCGTCTTGGACAGGGGGACACTGAAGCTTTCTTT | CASSHRLGQGDTEAFF
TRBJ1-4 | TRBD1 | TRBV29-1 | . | TGCAGCGTTGATGAGGGGGCGCAAGAAAAACTGTTTTTT | CSVDEGAQEKLFF
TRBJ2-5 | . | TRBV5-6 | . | TGTGCCAGCAGCTTGGCGCCAGGGAATTCCCAAGAGACCCAGTACTTC | CASSLAPGNSQETQYF
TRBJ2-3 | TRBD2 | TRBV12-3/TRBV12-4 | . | TGTGCCAGCAGTCCGGACTGGCGGGGGACGCAGTATTTT | CASSPDWRGTQYF
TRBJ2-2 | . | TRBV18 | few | TGTGCCAGCTCACCGCGCCTGGGGCAGGTAGGCACCGGGGAGCTGTTTTTT | CASSPRLGQVGTGELFF
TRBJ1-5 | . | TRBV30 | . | TGTGCCTGGAGTACTCGCGGGGGGACTGATAGCAATCAGCCCCAGCATTTT | CAWSTRGGTDSNQPQHF
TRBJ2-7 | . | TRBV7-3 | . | TGTGCCAGCAGCTTAAACCAGGGGCCCTACGAGCAGTACTTC | CASSLNQGPYEQYF